The rows below give T cell receptor beta chains drawn from one sample of a study of shared clonotypes between healthy human individuals. Here immunoSEQ multiplex PCR was the method, and the copy in TCRdb shows in-frame clones only, minus some. The sample records 2 million to 2.5 million clones, approximately 95% being singletons. Sequenced input: naive CD4+ T cells from PBMCs. These receptors came from a man aged 18 to 30 in good health. Some clones in this sample may be carry-over from other donors' samples. The CDR3 runs from the conserved cysteine through the conserved F or W. A D gene is named only where the DNA matches it firmly. A row's size may be missing; if present it is once, few, many or a size class.

V gene	CDR3 length	D gene	J gene	clone size	CDR3 DNA	CDR3 protein
TRBV28	16	.	TRBJ2-7	.	TGTGCCAGCAGCGGACGGAATCTACAGGGTGCCTACGAGCAGTACTTC	CASSGRNLQGAYEQYF
TRBV18	17	TRBD2	TRBJ2-7	.	TGTGCCAGCTCACCACTATCCCTAGGCGGGAGCAAGAACGAGCAGTACTTC	CASSPLSLGGSKNEQYF
TRBV18	15	TRBD1	TRBJ1-4	.	TGTGCCAGCTCACCAGGGGGACAGGGGGCGCGAAAACTGTTTTTT	CASSPGGQGARKLFF
TRBV7-3	19	TRBD1	TRBJ1-1	.	TGTGCCAGCAGCTCTAGGACAAGGTGGGGGACAGGGCAGGACACTGAAGCTTTCTTT	CASSSRTRWGTGQDTEAFF
TRBV18	15	.	TRBJ1-5	.	TGTGCCAGCTCACCCGGAGGGTCGGGCAATCAGCCCCAGCATTTT	CASSPGGSGNQPQHF
TRBV7-2	13	.	TRBJ2-7	.	TGTGCCAGCAGCGTCGCCAGCCTTGGCGAGCAGTACTTC	CASSVASLGEQYF
TRBV9	18	TRBD2	TRBJ2-1	.	TGTGCCAGCAGCGTGAGACTAGCGGGAGTGGTGTCCTACAATGAGCAGTTCTTC	CASSVRLAGVVSYNEQFF
TRBV5-4	15	.	TRBJ1-1	.	TGTGCCAGCAGCCCTCCTGCTTATCGGGGGACTGAAGCTTTCTTT	CASSPPAYRGTEAFF
TRBV5-6	14	.	TRBJ2-1	.	TGTGCCAGCAGCTCGGAGGACTATTACAATGAGCAGTTCTTC	CASSSEDYYNEQFF
TRBV5-6	15	TRBD1	TRBJ2-7	.	TGTGCCAGCAGCTTGGGGGACAGGGGCTCCTACGAGCAGTACTTC	CASSLGDRGSYEQYF
TRBV4-3	13	.	TRBJ2-7	.	TGCGCCAGCAGCCAAGTACAGGGAGGCGAGCAGTACTTC	CASSQVQGGEQYF
TRBV7-3	16	.	TRBJ1-1	once	TGTGCCAGCAGCTTGGACCAAGGGGTTGGGAACACTGAAGCTTTCTTT	CASSLDQGVGNTEAFF
TRBV6-5	15	.	TRBJ1-2	.	TGTGCCAGCACCCCGTCTGGGGGAGGGTACTATGGCTACACCTTC	CASTPSGGGYYGYTF
TRBV11-3	20	TRBD2	TRBJ2-3	.	TGTGCCAGCAGCTCAGGCCAAGTCCCTATGACTAGCGGGAGCACAGATACGCAGTATTTT	CASSSGQVPMTSGSTDTQYF
TRBV19	15	.	TRBJ1-5	.	TGTGCCAGTAGTATAGAGGGAGGGCCCTATCAGCCCCAGCATTTT	CASSIEGGPYQPQHF
TRBV7-3	14	TRBD1	TRBJ2-2	once	TGTGCCAGCAGCTTCCAGGGGGACGGAGGGGAGCTGTTTTTT	CASSFQGDGGELFF
TRBV7-9	15	.	TRBJ2-1	.	TGTGCCAGCAGCTTAGGGGACACTAGATACAATGAGCAGTTCTTC	CASSLGDTRYNEQFF
TRBV25-1	15	TRBD1	TRBJ1-6	.	TGTGCCAGCAGTGCCATTCAGGGGGTAGGCTCACCCCTCCACTTT	CASSAIQGVGSPLHF
TRBV6-6	13	.	TRBJ1-1	.	TGTGCCAGCAGTTACCGGGGGCGGACTGAAGCTTTCTTT	CASSYRGRTEAFF
TRBV10-2	13	.	TRBJ2-5	.	TGCGCCAGCAGTGGCGGTCTCCAAGAGACCCAGTACTTC	CASSGGLQETQYF
TRBV7-2	15	TRBD1	TRBJ1-1	.	TGTGCCAGCAGCTTAGCAAGGGGACAGGGCACTGAAGCTTTCTTT	CASSLARGQGTEAFF
TRBV4-1	16	TRBD2	TRBJ2-7	once	TGCGCCAGCAGCCAAGATCTCCTAGCGGGAAACGACGAGCAGTACTTC	CASSQDLLAGNDEQYF
TRBV9	15	.	TRBJ1-3	.	TGTGCCAGCAGCGTGGGACGGTTCTCTGGAAACACCATATATTTT	CASSVGRFSGNTIYF
TRBV5-4	12	.	TRBJ1-2	.	TGTGCCAGCAGCTTGCCCGAACAGCCGAGGTCCTTC	CASSLPEQPRSF
TRBV9	14	.	TRBJ2-5	.	TGTGCCAGCAGCGTAGCCCCGACAATAGAGACCCAGTACTTC	CASSVAPTIETQYF
TRBV15	14	.	TRBJ1-2	.	TGTGCCACCAGCAGAGATCCACAGGCTAATGGCTACACCTTC	CATSRDPQANGYTF
TRBV27	14	.	TRBJ1-1	.	TGTGCCAGCTCGAGGCTGGGAATGAACACTGAAGCTTTCTTT	CASSRLGMNTEAFF
TRBV18	13	.	TRBJ2-1	.	TGTGCCAGCTCACCACCGTCGGTGAATGAGCAGTTCTTC	CASSPPSVNEQFF
TRBV11-2	13	.	TRBJ2-1	.	TGTGCCAGCAGCCCCCGGGGAGACAATGAGCAGTTCTTC	CASSPRGDNEQFF
TRBV5-4	17	.	TRBJ1-6	.	TGTGCCAGCAGCCCGGGCCAGGGGCCCCTCGATAATTCACCCCTCCACTTT	CASSPGQGPLDNSPLHF
TRBV5-1	14	.	TRBJ2-5	.	TGCGCCAGCAGCTTGGGGCCGGCAGGTGAGACCCAGTACTTC	CASSLGPAGETQYF
TRBV28	15	.	TRBJ2-3	.	TGTGCCAGCAGTTTAGACCCGTCTAGCACAGATACGCAGTATTTT	CASSLDPSSTDTQYF
TRBV2	15	TRBD2	TRBJ2-5	.	TGTGCCAGCAGTCCGACTAGCGGGAACCAAGAGACCCAGTACTTC	CASSPTSGNQETQYF
TRBV6-6	16	.	TRBJ2-6	.	TGTGCCAGCAGTCCAAACACAGGAACCGGGGCCAACGTCCTGACTTTC	CASSPNTGTGANVLTF
TRBV7-2	14	.	TRBJ1-1	.	TGTGCCAGCAGCCTCCGGACGGGCGTCACTGAAGCTTTCTTT	CASSLRTGVTEAFF
TRBV28	16	TRBD2	TRBJ2-1	.	TGTGCCAGCAGTGAGACGGGGACTAGCGGTTACAATGAGCAGTTCTTC	CASSETGTSGYNEQFF
TRBV6-5	12	.	TRBJ2-4	once	TGTGCCAGCAGTGGCAGGGGAAACATTCAGTACTTC	CASSGRGNIQYF
TRBV14	10	.	TRBJ1-4	.	TGTGCCAGCAGCCAGAGTAGACTGTTTTTT	CASSQSRLFF
TRBV25-1	14	.	TRBJ2-7	once	TGTGCCAGCACCCTCGGCGGTCATAACTACGAGCAGTACTTC	CASTLGGHNYEQYF
TRBV7-9	14	.	TRBJ1-1	.	TGTGCCAGCAGCTTCTGGGAATCGAACACTGAAGCTTTCTTT	CASSFWESNTEAFF
TRBV9	17	TRBD2	TRBJ2-2	.	TGTGCCAGCAGCGCTCTGGGACTAGCGGCGAACACCGGGGAGCTGTTTTTT	CASSALGLAANTGELFF
TRBV4-1	17	.	TRBJ2-7	.	TGCGCCAGCAGCCAAGATACCGGAGCTGGCGGGGCTGCGGGGCAGTACTTC	CASSQDTGAGGAAGQYF
TRBV9	13	.	TRBJ2-1	.	TGTGCCAGCAGGAGGGACCCAAGGGATGAGCAGTTCTTC	CASRRDPRDEQFF
TRBV18	16	.	TRBJ1-5	.	TGTGCCAGCTCACCCCAGGGCGCCCATAGCAATCAGCCCCAGCATTTT	CASSPQGAHSNQPQHF
TRBV6-5	14	.	TRBJ2-7	.	TGTGCCAGCAGTTACTCGGCGGGACTCTACGAGCAGTACTTC	CASSYSAGLYEQYF
TRBV30	13	.	TRBJ1-1	few	TGTGCCTGGAAGGGGTTTGTGAACACTGAAGCTTTCTTT	CAWKGFVNTEAFF
TRBV5-1	13	.	TRBJ2-5	.	TGCGCCAGCAGCTTTGGGCAGGGAGAGACCCAGTACTTC	CASSFGQGETQYF
TRBV2	15	.	TRBJ2-1	.	TGTGCCAGCACCGGATCCCGGAGCTCCTACAATGAGCAGTTCTTC	CASTGSRSSYNEQFF
TRBV6-1	15	.	TRBJ2-1	.	TGTGCCAGCAGTGAGGAGTTTAGGTCCTACAATGAGCAGTTCTTC	CASSEEFRSYNEQFF
TRBV28	15	TRBD2	TRBJ2-7	.	TGTGCCAGCAGTCCCTCTCCGGGAGGTACCTACGAGCAGTACTTC	CASSPSPGGTYEQYF